These 10 T cell receptor beta chains were sequenced from one sample in a study of T cell clonotyping in hematopoietic cell transplantation. Profiling relied on immunoSEQ multiplex PCR, and the TCRdb table lists in-frame clones only, not all of them. The sample has fewer than 2,000 clones, around 76% seen once; the top ten hold approximately 8.8%. The sequenced sample consisted of peripheral blood mononuclear cells. The receptors were gathered from a man under 40 in good health. Some clones in this sample may be carry-over from other donors' samples.

For the CDR3, the DNA is TGTGCCAGCAGTTGGGTCTCATCCTACGAGCAGTACTTC. Encoded protein: CASSWVSSYEQYF. The chain has TRBV5-4 and TRBJ2-5, with D hard to call. The DNA matches TRBJ2-7 better at its end, which makes the J call doubtful. This CDR3 comprises 13 residues. Germline CDR1 SGHNT, CDR2 YYREEE (reference sequence).

The chain joins TRBV7-2 to TRBJ2-7, with D unclear. This CDR3 region has 18 residues. Germline-derived CDR1 and CDR2 are SGHTA and FQGNSA. With 2 bases removed from V and 12 bases from J, the gap between germline ends came to 32 bases. DNA for the CDR3: TGTGCCAGCAGCTTACAATTATTCGTGCACTCACCGCTACCCCCTCTGTACTTC. Translated: CASSLQLFVHSPLPPLYF.

The chain links TRBV11-3 to TRBJ2-3; D is possibly TRBD1 or TRBD2 (5 bases each). In germline, CDR1 is SGHNT, CDR2 YENEEA. The CDR3 runs 15 residues. V was pared by 5 bases and J by 1 base, with 13 bases between. In nucleotides, the CDR3 is TGTGCCAGCAGCGACCGAGGGACCCGCACAGATACGCAGTATTTT. This encodes CASSDRGTRTDTQYF.

The DNA for the CDR3 is TGCAGTGCTAGAGGGGACGGGGAGCTGTTTTTT. It is translated as CSARGDGELFF. The chain is built from TRBV20-1 and TRBJ2-2, with no clear D. CDR3 length: 11 residues. The germline V and J ends were trimmed by 1 base and 7 bases, with 4 bases remaining between them. CDR1 and CDR2 (germline): DFQATT, SNEGSKA (reference sequence).

CDR3 DNA: TGTGCCTGGGGACAGGGGATGGTTGGCTACACCTTC. Its translation is CAWGQGMVGYTF. The chain has TRBV30 and TRBJ1-2; 9 nucleotides line up with TRBD1. The junction had 5 bases not matched to a gene; V was cut back by 5 bases and J by 7 bases. This CDR3 spans 12 amino acids. Germline-derived CDR1 and CDR2 are GTSNPN and SVGIG (reference sequence).

The chain combines TRBV20-1 with TRBJ1-2; D remains unclear. This CDR3 has 11 amino acids. Looked up from germline, CDR1 is DFQATT and CDR2 is SNEGSKA (reference sequence). The V and J ends lost 3 bases and 4 bases respectively, with 6 bases between them. The CDR3 sequence: CSASVGYGYTF. CDR3 DNA sequence: TGCAGTGCTAGTGTAGGCTATGGCTACACCTTC.

The rearrangement links TRBV5-1 to TRBJ2-5; tentatively, D is TRBD1 (5 bases). The CDR3 is made up of 13 amino acids. V was pared by 7 bases and J by 5 bases, with 15 bases between. CDR1 is SGHRS, CDR2 YFSETQ, per germline. The CDR3 region is CASGDKRQETQYF. The CDR3 bases are TGCGCCAGCGGCGATAAGAGACAGGAGACCCAGTACTTC.

The gene calls are TRBV14 and TRBJ1-6; 11 nucleotides agree with TRBD1. In germline, CDR1 is SGHDN, CDR2 FVKESK. CDR3 length: 15 residues. The ends lost 1 base at V and 9 bases at J; junction bases unmatched: 2. CDR3 residues: CASSQGTGGTSPLHF. CDR3 DNA sequence: TGTGCCAGCAGCCAAGGGACAGGGGGCACTTCACCCCTCCACTTT.

The chain recombines TRBV29-1 with TRBJ2-5; tentatively, D is TRBD2 (6 bases). This CDR3 spans 13 amino acids. V shed 1 base and J shed 5 bases, with 11 bases lying between them. Germline assignment: CDR1 SQVTM and CDR2 ANQGSEA. The chain's CDR3 is CSVEGGVVETQYF. The CDR3 DNA sequence: TGCAGCGTTGAAGGCGGGGTAGTCGAGACCCAGTACTTC. The full variable domain, with the rest looked up from reference TRBV29-1 and TRBJ2-5, is SAVISQKPSRDICQRGTSLTIQCQVDSQVTMMFWYRQQPGQSLTLIATANQGSEATYESGFVIDKFPISRPNLTFSTLTVSNMSPEDSSIYLCSVEGGVVETQYFGPGTRLLVL.

Concerning this clone itself: The junction departs from the called germline gene at one end, perhaps through a read error. V gene TRBV30 combines with J gene TRBJ1-3; D not certain. Germline CDR1 GTSNPN, CDR2 SVGIG (reference sequence). The CDR3 sequence is 13 residues long. CDR3 loop: CAWGVSTGNTIYF. CDR3 in DNA: TGTGCCTGGGGTGTCAGTACTGGAAACACCATATATTTT.